The 27 T cell receptor beta chains presented below share a single source sample, sequenced in a study of T cell responses to AZD1222 COVID-19 vaccine. TCRdb keeps only in-frame clones here, not all; method: immunoSEQ multiplex PCR. Of around 180,000 clones in the sample, around 89% were seen once. The specimen comprised peripheral blood, sampled 28 days after the second AZD1222 dose. These receptors originate from an adult who received the AZD1222 COVID-19 vaccine.

V gene TRBV7-2 combines with J gene TRBJ2-2; 9 bases are a match to TRBD2. This CDR3 has 17 residues. The V and J ends lost 5 bases and 5 bases, in that order; junction bases with no gene match: 12. Per germline, CDR1 SGHTA and CDR2 FQGNSA. CDR3 sequence reads: CASSLGLAGLRTGELFF. The CDR3 DNA sequence: TGTGCCAGCAGCCTGGGCCTAGCGGGGTTGAGGACCGGGGAGCTGTTTTTT.

The chain couples TRBV5-1 to TRBJ2-2; TRBD1 matches 9 bases. The trim removed 4 bases at V and 0 bases at J, leaving 10 bases unmatched. Germline CDR1 is SGHRS and CDR2 is YFSETQ. There are 18 residues in the CDR3. As DNA, the CDR3 is TGCGCCAGCAGCCTACGCGACAGGGGGTTCGCGAACACCGGGGAGCTGTTTTTT. It codes for CASSLRDRGFANTGELFF.

CDR3 coding DNA: TGTGCCAGCATGAGGGGGCAGGGAGATACGCAGTATTTT. Amino acid sequence: CASMRGQGDTQYF. The rearrangement links TRBV27 to TRBJ2-3; 7 bases map to TRBD1. The CDR3 extends over 13 amino acids. Per germline, CDR1 MNHEY and CDR2 SMNVEV (reference sequence). Trimming at V came to 7 bases and at J to 5 bases, leaving 6 bases not matched to a gene.

This clone was counted once. The CDR3 spells CASSDWVRDEQYF. For the CDR3, the DNA is TGTGCCAGCAGTGATTGGGTACGGGACGAGCAGTACTTC. The chain combines TRBV2 with TRBJ2-7; no firm D call. The V gene's germline CDR1 is SNHLY and CDR2 FYNNEI. Trimming pared 3 bases from V and 5 bases from J, leaving 11 bases between. The CDR3 is made up of 13 amino acids.

The chain combines TRBV6-5 with TRBJ2-7, with 9 nucleotides matching TRBD1. V lost 6 bases to trimming and J lost 4 bases; unmatched junction nucleotides: 4. Germline loops: CDR1 MNHEY, CDR2 SVGAGI. The CDR3 is 13 residues long. The CDR3 loop reads CASSSGTGYEQYF. The CDR3 DNA reads as TGTGCCAGCAGCTCCGGGACAGGGTACGAGCAGTACTTC.

The chain uses TRBV5-6 and TRBJ1-2, with TRBD1 identical over 7 bases. Trimming cost V 1 base and J 11 bases; bases outside gene matches: 5. Germline values: CDR1 SGHDT, CDR2 YYEEEE. The CDR3 runs 12 residues. The CDR3 DNA sequence: TGTGCCAGCAGCTTGTGGGACAGCCTTTACACCTTC. Protein: CASSLWDSLYTF.

The chain is built from TRBV5-1 and TRBJ2-1; 9 bases map to TRBD1. CDR1 SGHRS and CDR2 YFSETQ come from the germline V gene. The V segment lost 5 bases and the J segment 3 bases; nucleotides outside the gene matches: 3. The CDR3 length is 14 residues. The CDR3 nucleotides are TGCGCCAGCAGTTTGACAGGGGGCTACAATGAGCAGTTCTTC. Protein: CASSLTGGYNEQFF.

The chain couples TRBV5-4 to TRBJ2-7, with 11 bases identical to TRBD2. Germline V gives CDR1 SGHNT, CDR2 YYREEE (reference sequence). The CDR3 totals 16 residues. V shed 0 bases and J 2 bases; nucleotides not matched to a gene: 4. The CDR3 DNA follows: TGTGCCAGCAGCTTGGGGGCTAGCGGGAGGCCCTACGAGCAGTACTTC. This encodes CASSLGASGRPYEQYF. Drawing the rest from reference TRBV5-4 and TRBJ2-7, the complete variable domain is ETGVTQSPTHLIKTRGQQVTLRCSSQSGHNTVSWYQQALGQGPQFIFQYYREEENGRGNFPPRFSGLQFPNYSSELNVNALELDDSALYLCASSLGASGRPYEQYFGPGTRLTVT.

This sequence joins TRBV7-2 and TRBJ2-7; 9 bases match TRBD1. Germline trimming cut 1 base from V and 6 bases from J; bases unmatched to any gene: 1. The germline gives CDR1 SGHTA, CDR2 FQGNSA. This CDR3 has 13 residues. In nucleotides, the CDR3 is TGTGCCAGCAGCTTAGACAGGGGGCGCGAGCAGTACTTC. Amino acid sequence: CASSLDRGREQYF.

The V call is TRBV28, the J call TRBJ2-7, with unresolved D. This CDR3 has 13 residues. Trimming stripped 3 bases from V and 6 bases from J, with 12 bases between. Germline loops: CDR1 MDHEN, CDR2 SYDVKM. CDR3 in DNA: TGTGCCAGCAGTTTCACGTCCTCGAGCGAGCAGTACTTC. This codes for CASSFTSSSEQYF.

This chain links TRBV19 with TRBJ1-1; 10 positions agree with TRBD1. Germline V gene sequence: CDR1 LNHDA, CDR2 SQIVND (reference sequence). This CDR3 region has 18 residues. The J segment lost 5 bases and the V segment lost 1 base, leaving 13 bases of the junction unmatched. CDR3 in amino acids: CASSIGLTGGTGKTEAFF. The CDR3 DNA reads TGTGCCAGTAGTATAGGACTGACAGGGGGCACGGGTAAGACTGAAGCTTTCTTT.

The chain links TRBV11-3 to TRBJ2-1; 11 bases match TRBD2. The length of the CDR3 is 17 residues. Germline values: CDR1 SGHNT, CDR2 YENEEA. The V segment lost 5 bases and the J segment 5 bases; nucleotides outside the gene matches: 11. Here the CDR3 reads CASSKIPGLAVHNEQFF. CDR3 nucleotides: TGTGCCAGCAGCAAGATACCGGGACTAGCGGTTCACAATGAGCAGTTCTTC.

The chain joins TRBV7-3 to TRBJ2-5, with D perhaps TRBD1 or TRBD2 (6 bases each). V shed 5 bases and J shed 3 bases, with 16 bases lying between them. The germline V gene has CDR1 SGHTA and CDR2 FQGTGA. The CDR3 totals 15 residues. DNA for the CDR3: TGTGCCAGCAGCCCGAGGGGGGTTGGAAAAGAGACCCAGTACTTC. Its translation: CASSPRGVGKETQYF.

The rearrangement joins TRBV7-2 to TRBJ1-3, with D maybe TRBD1 (5 bases). CDR1 is SGHTA and CDR2 is FQGNSA in the germline V gene. The CDR3 contains 16 residues. V was clipped by 3 bases and J by 0 bases, with 12 bases between them. The CDR3 is CASSFQGSISGNTIYF. The DNA of the CDR3 is TGTGCCAGCAGCTTCCAGGGTTCAATCTCTGGAAACACCATATATTTT.

The V and J genes are TRBV14 and TRBJ2-3, with D possibly being TRBD1 or TRBD2 (5 bases each). V dropped 3 bases and J dropped 1 base, with 11 bases sitting between them. This CDR3 has 15 amino acids. Germline V CDR1 and CDR2: SGHDN, FVKESK. This CDR3 is CASSQQVGGTDTQYF. The CDR3 bases are TGTGCCAGCAGCCAGCAAGTGGGGGGCACAGATACGCAGTATTTT.

The genes are TRBV7-7 and TRBJ1-6; D is unresolved. Per germline, CDR1 SSHAT and CDR2 FNYEAQ (reference sequence). This CDR3 is 17 amino acids long. CDR3 loop: CAKLFSGESSYNSPLHF. The CDR3 DNA follows: TGTGCTAAACTTTTTTCCGGCGAGAGCTCCTATAATTCACCCCTCCACTTT.

The V gene is TRBV19, the J gene TRBJ2-7, with 9 bases identical to TRBD1. Losses at the gene ends were 5 bases for V and 0 bases for J; bases not matched to a gene: 5. In germline, CDR1 is LNHDA, CDR2 SQIVND (reference sequence). This CDR3 region has 15 residues. This CDR3 reads CASSVRGQGSYEQYF. The CDR3 DNA sequence: TGTGCCAGTAGTGTAAGGGGACAGGGCTCCTACGAGCAGTACTTC.

This chain connects TRBV4-1 to TRBJ2-7; 8 nucleotides line up with TRBD1. This CDR3 has 15 residues. V lost 1 base to trimming and J lost 0 bases; unmatched junction nucleotides: 2. The germline V gene has CDR1 MGHRA and CDR2 YSYEKL. The CDR3 sequence: CASSQGTGSSYEQYF. The DNA of the CDR3 is TGCGCCAGCAGCCAAGGGACAGGGAGCTCCTACGAGCAGTACTTC.

The V call is TRBV11-2, the J call TRBJ1-3; 9 bases line up with TRBD1. CDR1 and CDR2 from the germline V gene are SGHAT and FQNNGV. The CDR3 length is 19 residues. V was clipped by 3 bases and J by 0 bases; unmatched bases: 12. The CDR3 sequence is CASSLGDRVRAHSGNTIYF. CDR3 in DNA: TGTGCCAGCAGCTTGGGGGACAGGGTGAGAGCCCACTCTGGAAACACCATATATTTT.

In this sample, this clone turned up once. The chain recombines TRBV28 with TRBJ1-4; no definite D call. Germline V CDR1 and CDR2: MDHEN, SYDVKM. This CDR3 region has 14 residues. Trimming pared 6 bases from V and 0 bases from J, leaving 8 bases between. The DNA for the CDR3 is TGTGCCAGCAGCTCGGGGTCAACTAATGAAAAACTGTTTTTT. It is translated as CASSSGSTNEKLFF.

The chain employs TRBV2 and TRBJ2-2; 8 nucleotides match TRBD1. Germline assignment: CDR1 SNHLY and CDR2 FYNNEI. Trimming at V came to 7 bases and at J to 2 bases, leaving 3 bases not matched to a gene. CDR3 length: 14 amino acids. In DNA, the CDR3 is TGTGCCAGCACCGGACAGGGTAACACCGGGGAGCTGTTTTTT. Encoded protein: CASTGQGNTGELFF.

This clone was seen just once. The chain combines TRBV7-8 with TRBJ2-7; 7 bases match TRBD2. CDR3 length equals 14 residues. Germline CDR1 is SGHVS and CDR2 is FQNEAQ. V dropped 1 base and J dropped 6; count of bases not matched to a gene: 6. The CDR3, as DNA: TGTGCCAGCAGCTTAGGACTAGCACGACCCGAGCAGTACTTC. Its protein is CASSLGLARPEQYF.

For the CDR3, the DNA is TGTGCCAGTAGACTGGTTAACACCGGGGAGCTGTTTTTT. Translating it yields CASRLVNTGELFF. The chain joins TRBV7-2 to TRBJ2-2; D is uncertain. Trimming cost V 9 bases and J 2 bases, with 10 bases left between them. The CDR3 sequence is 13 residues long. Per germline, CDR1 SGHTA and CDR2 FQGNSA.

This clone was recorded a few times. The V gene is TRBV28, the J gene TRBJ1-5; 7 nucleotides agree with TRBD1. From germline, CDR1 is MDHEN and CDR2 SYDVKM. V was clipped by 7 bases and J by 4 bases; unmatched bases: 10. There are 15 residues in the CDR3. The CDR3 region has the DNA TGTGCCAGCAACTCTCCCGGGACAGCGAATCAGCCCCAGCATTTT. This encodes CASNSPGTANQPQHF.

Concerning this clone itself: One end of the junction is discordant with germline, which a read error may explain. The chain is built from TRBV9 and TRBJ1-2; tentative D call: TRBD1 (5 bases). There are 15 residues in the CDR3. Looked up from germline, CDR1 is SGDLS and CDR2 is YYNGEE. CDR3 amino acids: CVSSVGAQALVGYTF. As DNA, the CDR3 is TGTGTCAGCAGCGTAGGGGCCCAGGCGTTAGTGGGCTACACCTTC. Combining the CDR3 with reference TRBV9 and TRBJ1-2 gives the whole variable domain DSGVTQTPKHLITATGQRVTLRCSPRSGDLSVYWYQQSLDQGLQFLIQYYNGEERAKGNILERFSAQQFPDLHSELNLSSLELGDSALYFCVSSVGAQALVGYTFGSGTRLTVV.

This chain uses TRBV5-4 with TRBJ2-5, with a tentative D call TRBD1 (6 bases). The CDR3 is made up of 14 amino acids. Per the germline V gene, CDR1 is SGHNT and CDR2 is YYREEE (reference sequence). The ends were cut back, 4 bases at V and 5 bases at J, with 15 bases in the middle. CDR3 in DNA: TGTGCCAGCAGCGGCCGGGACAAGGAGGAGACCCAGTACTTC. Its protein is CASSGRDKEETQYF. The entire variable domain, with the rest obtained from reference TRBV5-4 and TRBJ2-5, is as follows: ETGVTQSPTHLIKTRGQQVTLRCSSQSGHNTVSWYQQALGQGPQFIFQYYREEENGRGNFPPRFSGLQFPNYSSELNVNALELDDSALYLCASSGRDKEETQYFGPGTRLLVL.

The chain is built from TRBV6-5 and TRBJ1-4; a weak D match, TRBD1 (5 bases). The CDR3 extends over 13 amino acids. In germline, CDR1 is MNHEY, CDR2 SVGAGI. Trimming removed 2 bases at V and 5 bases at J, with 6 bases between. CDR3 DNA sequence: TGTGCCAGCAGTTACCCAGGGAATGAAAAACTGTTTTTT. Translation gives CASSYPGNEKLFF.